This TCR beta chain comes out of a study of blood T cells in healthy people across ages. Germline V gene lookup returns CDR1 SGHTA and CDR2 FQGNSA. This CDR3 has 17 residues. V lost 6 bases and J lost 3, with 22 bases in between. Combining a sample-barcoded 5' primer with a J-beta primer mix, a second PCR ran for roughly 7 to 12 cycles. Using its own MiXCR run on the 5' RACE reads, TCRdb lists one record per CDR3 protein. The data show about 1.7 million distinct CDR3 sequences, about 30% seen once. Study-wide results and caveats: Compared with aged donors, long-lived donors showed fewer expanded clones, suggesting selection. Age showed a roughly linear inverse relationship with TCR beta diversity per million T cells.

This clonotype was counted ten times or more. The antigen remains undetermined. Sequenced input: blood. The rearrangement joins TRBV7-2 to TRBJ2-3; D ambiguous. The clonotype was recovered from a woman aged 30 to 39 in good health. CDR3 amino acids: CASSRDAFGTLTDTQYF. The DNA for the CDR3 is TGTGCCAGCAGTAGAGACGCGTTTGGCACGCTGACAGATACGCAGTATTTT.